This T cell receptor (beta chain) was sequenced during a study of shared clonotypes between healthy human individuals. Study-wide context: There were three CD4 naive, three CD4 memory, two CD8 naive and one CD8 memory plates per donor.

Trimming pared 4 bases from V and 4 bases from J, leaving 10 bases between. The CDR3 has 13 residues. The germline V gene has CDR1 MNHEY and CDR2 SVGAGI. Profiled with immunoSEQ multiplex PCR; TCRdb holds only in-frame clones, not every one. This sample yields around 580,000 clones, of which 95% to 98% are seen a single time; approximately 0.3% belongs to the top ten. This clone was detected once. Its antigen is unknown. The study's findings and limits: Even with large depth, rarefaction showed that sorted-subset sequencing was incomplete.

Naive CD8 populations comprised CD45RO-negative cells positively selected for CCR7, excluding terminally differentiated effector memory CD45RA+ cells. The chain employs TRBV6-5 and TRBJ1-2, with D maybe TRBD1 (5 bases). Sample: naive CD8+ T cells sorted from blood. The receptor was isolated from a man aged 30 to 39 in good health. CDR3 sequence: CASSSDGTYGYTF. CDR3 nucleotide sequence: TGTGCCAGCAGTTCGGACGGGACCTATGGCTACACCTTC.